The clone carrying this T cell receptor (beta chain) was picked up one time. Its target is unknown. Trimming cost V 8 bases and J 9 bases; bases outside gene matches: 10. Per germline, CDR1 ENHRY and CDR2 SYGVKD. The CDR3 covers 14 residues. The data stem from a study of T cell responses to AZD1222 COVID-19 vaccine. Findings and caveats of the study: Spike was spanned by vaccine-associated CD4 TCRs, with dominance at 160-218 and 743-854. Spike-specific TCR repertoires showed rising breadth and depth after two AZD1222 doses.

Sequenced by immunoSEQ multiplex PCR; TCRdb stores in-frame clones only, minus some. The top ten clones hold about 7.9% of a sample with some 130,000 clones, roughly 85% of them seen once. Specimen: peripheral blood, collected 28 days after the second dose of the MenACWY control vaccine. The chain couples TRBV10-3 to TRBJ2-1; TRBD2 agrees at 10 bases. The source of this sequence is an adult who received the MenACWY meningococcal vaccine as a control. DNA of the CDR3: TGTGCCATCCATTCTAGCGGGAGTCTGAGTGAGCAGTTCTTC. It is translated as CAIHSSGSLSEQFF.